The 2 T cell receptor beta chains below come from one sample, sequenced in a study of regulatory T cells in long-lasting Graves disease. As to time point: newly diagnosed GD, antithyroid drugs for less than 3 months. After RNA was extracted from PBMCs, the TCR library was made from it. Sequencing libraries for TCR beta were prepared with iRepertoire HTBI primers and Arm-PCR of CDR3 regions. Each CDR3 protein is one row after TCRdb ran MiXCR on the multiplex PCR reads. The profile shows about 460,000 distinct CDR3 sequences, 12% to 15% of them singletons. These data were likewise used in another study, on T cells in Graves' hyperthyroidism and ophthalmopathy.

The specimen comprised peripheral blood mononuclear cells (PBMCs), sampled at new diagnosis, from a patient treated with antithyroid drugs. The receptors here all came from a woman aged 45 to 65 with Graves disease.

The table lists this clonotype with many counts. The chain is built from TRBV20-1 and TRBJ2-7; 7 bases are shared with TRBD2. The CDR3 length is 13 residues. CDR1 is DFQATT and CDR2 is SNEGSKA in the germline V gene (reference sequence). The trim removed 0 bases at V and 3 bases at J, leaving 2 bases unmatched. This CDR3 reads CSARDWGGYEQYF. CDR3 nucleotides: TGCAGTGCTAGAGATTGGGGGGGCTACGAGCAGTACTTC.

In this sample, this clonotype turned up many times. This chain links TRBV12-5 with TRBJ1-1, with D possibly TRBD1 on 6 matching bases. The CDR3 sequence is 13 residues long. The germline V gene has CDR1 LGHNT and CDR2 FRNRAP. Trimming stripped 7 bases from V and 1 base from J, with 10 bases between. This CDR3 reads CASAWGANTEAFF. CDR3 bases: TGTGCTAGTGCCTGGGGGGCGAACACTGAAGCTTTCTTT. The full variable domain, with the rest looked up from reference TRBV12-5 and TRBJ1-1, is DARVTQTPRHKVTEMGQEVTMRCQPILGHNTVFWYRQTMMQGLELLAYFRNRAPLDDSGMPKDRFSAEMPDATLATLKIQPSEPRDSAVYFCASAWGANTEAFFGQGTRLTVV.